The next 23 T cell receptor beta chains were all read from a single sample in a study of blood T cell repertoires in COVID-19. The assay was immunoSEQ multiplex PCR, and TCRdb's table has in-frame clones only and misses some. Of around 20,000 clones in the sample, about 89% are singletons; the top ten hold about 3.9%. Sequenced sample: peripheral blood. The source of these receptors is a human donor in a cohort sampled during active COVID-19.

V and J are TRBV12-2 and TRBJ2-1; the table's D gene call, TRBD2, was not cross checked with the DNA. TRBV12-2 constitutes a pseudogene. The length of the CDR3 is 16 residues. CDR3 in amino acids: CASRYSFGLADNEQFF. As DNA, the CDR3 is TGTGCAAGTCGCTATAGCTTCGGACTAGCGGACAATGAGCAGTTCTTC.

The chain joins TRBV7-3 to TRBJ2-3; 15 nucleotides match TRBD2. CDR3 length: 15 residues. CDR1 SGHTA and CDR2 FQGTGA come from the germline V gene. Trimming cost V 4 bases and J 6 bases; bases outside gene matches: 2. CDR3 in amino acids: CASSWTSGGADTQYF. The CDR3 nucleotides are TGTGCCAGCAGCTGGACTAGCGGGGGGGCGGATACGCAGTATTTT. Filled out from reference TRBV7-3 and TRBJ2-3, the complete variable domain reads GAGVSQTPSNKVTEKGKYVELRCDPISGHTALYWYRQSLGQGPEFLIYFQGTGAADDSGLPNDRFFAVRPEGSVSTLKIQRTERGDSAVYLCASSWTSGGADTQYFGPGTRLTVL.

The sample holds a few counts of this clone. V and J are TRBV7-2 and TRBJ2-1; 8 nucleotides agree with TRBD1. Germline CDR1 reads SGHTA; CDR2 reads FQGNSA. V shed 1 base, J shed 8 bases, and the junction held 4 bases outside the gene matches. The CDR3 loop spans 14 amino acids. CDR3 DNA sequence: TGTGCCAGCAGCTTAGTCCAGGGGGCCTATGAGCAGTTCTTC. It is translated as CASSLVQGAYEQFF.

This sequence joins TRBV5-1 and TRBJ1-2; tentative D call: TRBD1 (6 bases). The CDR3 is 12 amino acids. The V end lost 1 base, the J end lost 9 bases, and 10 bases lay between the germline ends. Germline V gene lookup returns CDR1 SGHRS and CDR2 YFSETQ. The CDR3: CASSLIGGRYTF. The CDR3 DNA follows: TGCGCCAGCAGCTTGATTGGGGGCCGCTACACCTTC.

The rearrangement joins TRBV29-1 to TRBJ2-3, with D maybe TRBD2 (6 bases). The germline V and J ends were trimmed by 4 bases and 3 bases, with 11 bases remaining between them. The germline V gene has CDR1 SQVTM and CDR2 ANQGSEA. CDR3 size: 13 residues. The CDR3 DNA reads as TGCAGCGTTGGGGCGGGGTCAACAGATACGCAGTATTTT. The encoded protein is CSVGAGSTDTQYF.

The V gene is TRBV6-4, the J gene TRBJ1-2, with 11 bases lining up with TRBD1. CDR3 size: 14 residues. Per germline, CDR1 MRHNA and CDR2 SNTAGT. The V segment lost 3 bases and the J segment 4 bases; nucleotides outside the gene matches: 1. The CDR3 protein is CASSEGTGGYGYTF. As DNA, the CDR3 is TGTGCCAGCAGTGAAGGGACAGGGGGCTATGGCTACACCTTC.

The chain links TRBV19 to TRBJ2-1, with a possible D match to TRBD1 (5 bases). This CDR3 contains 14 residues. The V gene lost 10 bases and the J gene lost 7 bases, with 20 bases spanning the gap. CDR1 LNHDA and CDR2 SQIVND come from the germline V gene (reference sequence). The CDR3: CATTTASQVNEQFF. CDR3 nucleotides: TGTGCCACCACGACAGCCTCACAGGTTAATGAGCAGTTCTTC.

The rearrangement uses TRBV20-1 and TRBJ2-1; TRBD2 matches 7 bases. With 5 bases clipped from V and 10 bases from J, the junction kept 8 bases outside the gene matches. CDR3 length: 12 residues. Per the germline V gene, CDR1 is DFQATT and CDR2 is SNEGSKA (reference sequence). This CDR3 reads CSAGGLDSEQFF. The CDR3 DNA reads TGCAGTGCTGGTGGACTAGACAGCGAGCAGTTCTTC.

The chain is built from TRBV9 and TRBJ2-1; 14 bases align to TRBD2. Germline trimming cut 8 bases from V and 9 bases from J; bases unmatched to any gene: 7. The CDR3 runs 14 residues. In germline, CDR1 is SGDLS, CDR2 YYNGEE. The CDR3 DNA follows: TGTGCCAGTACGGGACTAGCGGGAGTAGGTGAGCAGTTCTTC. It yields the protein CASTGLAGVGEQFF.

CDR3 bases: TGTGCCAGCAGCCAATCGCGGGCAGGGGCCACCTATGGCTACACCTTC. Protein product: CASSQSRAGATYGYTF. The V call is TRBV16, the J call TRBJ1-2; tentative D call: TRBD1 (6 bases). Germline V gives CDR1 KGHSY, CDR2 FQNENV. This CDR3 has 16 amino acids. Trimming pared 0 bases from V and 4 bases from J, leaving 15 bases between.

The chain carries TRBV19 and TRBJ2-5, with 7 bases fitting TRBD1. Germline CDR1 LNHDA, CDR2 SQIVND (reference sequence). Trimming at V came to 5 bases and at J to 3 bases, leaving 12 bases not matched to a gene. CDR3 size: 16 residues. CDR3 sequence (DNA): TGTGCCAGTAGTCCTAACAGGGGAGCCCTGAAAGAGACCCAGTACTTC. It codes for CASSPNRGALKETQYF.

In this sample, this clone turned up once. This chain connects TRBV5-6 to TRBJ1-2; 7 bases align to TRBD1. V lost 4 bases to trimming and J lost 3 bases; unmatched junction nucleotides: 3. In germline, CDR1 is SGHDT, CDR2 YYEEEE. This CDR3 has 13 residues. The CDR3 DNA reads as TGTGCCAGCAGCCCTACAGGGGACTATGGCTACACCTTC. This encodes CASSPTGDYGYTF.

The rearrangement joins TRBV19 to TRBJ1-2; the D gene is possibly TRBD1 (5 bases). The germline V gene has CDR1 LNHDA and CDR2 SQIVND (reference sequence). Trimming left V 6 bases short and J 4 bases short, with 18 bases between. The CDR3 extends over 15 amino acids. The CDR3 here is CASSYPRGGGYGYTF. CDR3 bases: TGTGCCAGTAGCTACCCTAGGGGAGGCGGCTATGGCTACACCTTC.

The chain has TRBV27 and TRBJ2-1, with 11 bases aligning to TRBD2. This CDR3 has 14 residues. V trimming: 8 bases; J trimming: 9 bases; junction bases outside the gene matches: 9. Per germline, CDR1 MNHEY and CDR2 SMNVEV (reference sequence). The CDR3 reads CASSTSGGPGEQFF. The CDR3, as DNA: TGTGCCAGCTCTACTAGCGGGGGTCCGGGTGAGCAGTTCTTC.

CDR3 in amino acids: CAPPDRVVYGYTF. The CDR3 DNA sequence: TGTGCGCCACCTGACAGGGTCGTATATGGCTACACCTTC. This chain uses TRBV6-6 with TRBJ1-2, with TRBD1 matching over 7 bases. This CDR3 is 13 amino acids long. Germline CDR1 reads MNHNY; CDR2 reads SVGAGI (reference sequence).

This chain connects TRBV7-9 to TRBJ2-1; the match to TRBD2 covers 12 bases. Per the germline V gene, CDR1 is SEHNR and CDR2 is FQNEAQ (reference sequence). The CDR3 has 15 amino acids. The J segment lost 8 bases and the V segment lost 2 bases, leaving 4 bases of the junction unmatched. The CDR3, as DNA: TGTGCCAGCAGCTTATTTCTAGCGGGGGGGGATGAGCAGTTCTTC. Translated, it gives CASSLFLAGGDEQFF.

The rearrangement links TRBV28 to TRBJ2-2; 11 bases line up with TRBD1. V shed 1 base and J 6 bases; nucleotides not matched to a gene: 10. Germline-derived CDR1 and CDR2 are MDHEN and SYDVKM. This CDR3 region has 18 residues. The CDR3 DNA sequence: TGTGCCAGCAGTTTATCCCCGGGACAGGGGGGACGGGCCGGGGAGCTGTTTTTT. It codes for CASSLSPGQGGRAGELFF.

The chain has TRBV28 and TRBJ2-1; TRBD2 agrees at 12 bases. Germline V lookup: CDR1 MDHEN, CDR2 SYDVKM. V dropped 5 bases and J dropped 5; count of bases not matched to a gene: 7. CDR3 size: 16 residues. The CDR3 protein is CASSRSGLAGHNEQFF. As DNA, the CDR3 is TGTGCCAGCAGTCGCTCTGGACTAGCGGGACACAATGAGCAGTTCTTC.

V is TRBV5-1 and J is TRBJ2-3; TRBD1 is a possible D gene (7 bases). Trimming cost V 4 bases and J 2 bases, with 17 bases left between them. The CDR3 has 16 amino acids. CDR1 is SGHRS and CDR2 is YFSETQ in the germline V gene. CDR3 region: CASSTGLTGVTDTQYF. DNA of the CDR3: TGCGCCAGCAGCACCGGACTAACAGGGGTCACAGATACGCAGTATTTT.

This chain's CDR3 is CASSLDLGTGVETQYF. For the CDR3, the DNA is TGTGCCAGCAGCTTGGACCTCGGGACAGGGGTCGAGACCCAGTACTTC. The chain links TRBV5-4 to TRBJ2-5, with TRBD1 identical over 10 bases. This CDR3 region has 16 residues. The trim removed 0 bases at V and 5 bases at J, leaving 7 bases unmatched. Germline CDR1 reads SGHNT; CDR2 reads YYREEE (reference sequence).

The chain is built from TRBV11-2 and TRBJ1-6; D uncertain. This CDR3 has 13 amino acids. Germline V CDR1 and CDR2: SGHAT, FQNNGV. V lost 0 bases and J 9 bases, leaving 6 bases between the germline ends. CDR3 nucleotides: TGTGCCAGCAGCTTAGAATGGGCTTCACCCCTCCACTTT. Translation gives CASSLEWASPLHF.

The genes are TRBV9 and TRBJ2-3; TRBD2 matches 12 bases. This CDR3 is built from 16 residues. CDR1 is SGDLS, CDR2 YYNGEE, per germline. V trimming: 4 bases; J trimming: 4 bases; junction bases outside the gene matches: 7. CDR3 nucleotide sequence: TGTGCCAGCAGCTCATTGACTAGCGGGAGCGCAGATACGCAGTATTTT. Translation gives CASSSLTSGSADTQYF. Variable domain in full (rest from reference TRBV9 and TRBJ2-3): DSGVTQTPKHLITATGQRVTLRCSPRSGDLSVYWYQQSLDQGLQFLIQYYNGEERAKGNILERFSAQQFPDLHSELNLSSLELGDSALYFCASSSLTSGSADTQYFGPGTRLTVL.

J is TRBJ1-1 and V is TRBV5-8; possibly TRBD1 for D (6 bases). The germline V gene encodes CDR1 SGHTS and CDR2 YDEGEE. The CDR3 is made up of 14 amino acids. V lost 5 bases and J lost 5, with 16 bases in between. The CDR3 spells CASSRDTLQTEAFF. The CDR3 DNA sequence: TGTGCCAGCAGTAGGGACACCCTGCAGACTGAAGCTTTCTTT.